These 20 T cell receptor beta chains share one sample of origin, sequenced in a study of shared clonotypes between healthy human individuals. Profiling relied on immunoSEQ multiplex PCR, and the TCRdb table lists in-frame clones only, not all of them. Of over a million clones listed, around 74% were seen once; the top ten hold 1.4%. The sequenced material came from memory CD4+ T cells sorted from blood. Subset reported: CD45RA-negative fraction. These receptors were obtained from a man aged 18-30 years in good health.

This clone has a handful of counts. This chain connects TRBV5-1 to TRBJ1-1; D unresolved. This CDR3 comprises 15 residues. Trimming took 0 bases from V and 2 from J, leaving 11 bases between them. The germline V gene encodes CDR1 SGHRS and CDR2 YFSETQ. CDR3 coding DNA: TGCGCCAGCAGCTTGGCGGATCGGGGAAACACTGAAGCTTTCTTT. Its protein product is CASSLADRGNTEAFF.

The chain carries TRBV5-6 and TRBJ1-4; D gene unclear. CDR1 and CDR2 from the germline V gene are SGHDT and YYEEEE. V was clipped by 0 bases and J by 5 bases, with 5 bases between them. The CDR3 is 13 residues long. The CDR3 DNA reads TGTGCCAGCAGCTTGGTAGGAAATGAAAAACTGTTTTTT. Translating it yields CASSLVGNEKLFF.

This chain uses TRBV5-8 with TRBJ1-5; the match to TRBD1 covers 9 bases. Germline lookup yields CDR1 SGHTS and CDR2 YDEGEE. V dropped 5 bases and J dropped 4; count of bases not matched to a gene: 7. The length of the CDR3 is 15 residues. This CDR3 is CASRTQGAGNQPQHF. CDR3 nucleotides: TGTGCCAGCAGGACACAGGGGGCCGGTAATCAGCCCCAGCATTTT.

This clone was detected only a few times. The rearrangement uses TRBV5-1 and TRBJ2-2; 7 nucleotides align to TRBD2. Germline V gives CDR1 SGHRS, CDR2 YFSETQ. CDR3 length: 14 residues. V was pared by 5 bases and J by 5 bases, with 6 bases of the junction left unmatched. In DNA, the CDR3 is TGCGCCAGCAGTCCGAGGGAGGGGACCGGGGAGCTGTTTTTT. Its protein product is CASSPREGTGELFF. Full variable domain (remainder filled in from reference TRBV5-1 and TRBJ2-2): KAGVTQTPRYLIKTRGQQVTLSCSPISGHRSVSWYQQTPGQGLQFLFEYFSETQRNKGNFPGRFSGRQFSNSRSEMNVSTLELGDSALYLCASSPREGTGELFFGEGSRLTVL.

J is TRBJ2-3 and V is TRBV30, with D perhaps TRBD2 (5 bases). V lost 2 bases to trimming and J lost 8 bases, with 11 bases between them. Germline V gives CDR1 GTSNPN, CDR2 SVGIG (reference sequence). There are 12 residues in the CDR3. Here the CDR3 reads CAWSSPGGTQYF. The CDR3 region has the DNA TGTGCCTGGAGTTCCCCAGGAGGTACGCAGTATTTT.

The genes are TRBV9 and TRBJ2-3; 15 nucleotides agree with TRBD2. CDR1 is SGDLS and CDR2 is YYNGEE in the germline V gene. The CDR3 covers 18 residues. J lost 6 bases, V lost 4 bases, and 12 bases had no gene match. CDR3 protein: CASSTGLAGGSLHDTQYF. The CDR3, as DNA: TGTGCCAGCAGCACGGGACTAGCGGGGGGCTCTCTCCACGATACGCAGTATTTT.

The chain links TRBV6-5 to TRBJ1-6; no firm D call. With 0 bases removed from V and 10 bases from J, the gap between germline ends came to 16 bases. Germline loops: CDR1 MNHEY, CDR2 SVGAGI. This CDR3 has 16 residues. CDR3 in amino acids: CASSYSTPHVGSPLHF. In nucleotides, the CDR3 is TGTGCCAGCAGTTACTCGACCCCCCACGTAGGCTCACCCCTCCACTTT.

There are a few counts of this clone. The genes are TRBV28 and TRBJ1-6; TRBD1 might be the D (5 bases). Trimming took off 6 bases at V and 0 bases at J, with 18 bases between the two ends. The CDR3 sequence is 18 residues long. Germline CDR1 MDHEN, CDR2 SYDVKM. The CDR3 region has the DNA TGTGCCAGCAGCCCCCTAGGGGAGATGAGCTCCTATAATTCACCCCTCCACTTT. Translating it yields CASSPLGEMSSYNSPLHF.

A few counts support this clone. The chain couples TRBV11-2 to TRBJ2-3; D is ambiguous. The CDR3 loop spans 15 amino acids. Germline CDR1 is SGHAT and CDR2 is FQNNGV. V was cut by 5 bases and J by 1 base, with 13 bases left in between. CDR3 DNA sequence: TGTGCCAGCAGCCTTATTGAGGATGGCACAGATACGCAGTATTTT. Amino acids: CASSLIEDGTDTQYF.

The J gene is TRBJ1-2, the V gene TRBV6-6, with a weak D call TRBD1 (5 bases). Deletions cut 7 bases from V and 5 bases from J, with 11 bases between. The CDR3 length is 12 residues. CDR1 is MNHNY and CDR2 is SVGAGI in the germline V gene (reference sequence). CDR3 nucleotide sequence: TGTGCCAGCATCCGGGGGGGGTATGGCTACACCTTC. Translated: CASIRGGYGYTF.

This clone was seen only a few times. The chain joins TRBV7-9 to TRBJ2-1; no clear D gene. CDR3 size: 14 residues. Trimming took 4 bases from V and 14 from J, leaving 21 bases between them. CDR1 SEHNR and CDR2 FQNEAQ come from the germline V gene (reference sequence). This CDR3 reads CASSSRTTGSEEFF. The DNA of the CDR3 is TGTGCCAGCAGCTCCAGAACTACCGGGTCTGAAGAGTTCTTC.

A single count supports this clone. The CDR3 DNA follows: TGTGCCAGCAGTACGCTCGACAGGGCGGGGGAGCAGTACTTC. Its translation: CASSTLDRAGEQYF. The chain employs TRBV6-5 and TRBJ2-7; D is perhaps TRBD1 (7 bases). V lost 5 bases and J lost 7, with 18 bases in between. The CDR3 length is 14 residues. Germline assignment: CDR1 MNHEY and CDR2 SVGAGI.

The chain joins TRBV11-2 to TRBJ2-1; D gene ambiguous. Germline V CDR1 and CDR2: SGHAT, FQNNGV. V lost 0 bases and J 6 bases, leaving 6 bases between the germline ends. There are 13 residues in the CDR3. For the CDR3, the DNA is TGTGCCAGCAGCTTAGACTTGCTCAATGAGCAGTTCTTC. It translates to CASSLDLLNEQFF.

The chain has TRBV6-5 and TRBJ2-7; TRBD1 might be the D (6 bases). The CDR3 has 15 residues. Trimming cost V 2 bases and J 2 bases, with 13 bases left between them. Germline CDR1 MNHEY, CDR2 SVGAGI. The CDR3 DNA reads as TGTGCCAGCAGTTACAGGTTTGACAGGACCTACGAGCAGTACTTC. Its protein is CASSYRFDRTYEQYF.

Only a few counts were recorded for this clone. The CDR3 sequence: CASSTDALYGYTF. CDR3 nucleotides: TGTGCCAGCAGTACAGATGCCCTCTATGGCTACACCTTC. The rearrangement uses TRBV5-4 and TRBJ1-2, with unresolved D. Trimming removed 5 bases from V and 4 bases from J, with 12 bases in between. The CDR3 has 13 amino acids. Germline CDR1 is SGHNT and CDR2 is YYREEE (reference sequence).

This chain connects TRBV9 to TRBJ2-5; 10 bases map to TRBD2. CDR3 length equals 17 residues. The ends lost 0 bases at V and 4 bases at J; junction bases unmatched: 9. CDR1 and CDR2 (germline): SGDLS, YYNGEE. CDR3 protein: CASSVGSSGRALETQYF. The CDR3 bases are TGTGCCAGCAGCGTAGGGTCAAGCGGGAGGGCCTTAGAGACCCAGTACTTC.

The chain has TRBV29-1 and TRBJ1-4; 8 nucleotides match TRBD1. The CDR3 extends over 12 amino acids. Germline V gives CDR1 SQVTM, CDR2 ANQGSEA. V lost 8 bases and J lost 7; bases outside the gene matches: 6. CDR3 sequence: CSFRGLSEKLFF. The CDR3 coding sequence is TGCAGCTTCAGGGGGCTCAGTGAAAAACTGTTTTTT.

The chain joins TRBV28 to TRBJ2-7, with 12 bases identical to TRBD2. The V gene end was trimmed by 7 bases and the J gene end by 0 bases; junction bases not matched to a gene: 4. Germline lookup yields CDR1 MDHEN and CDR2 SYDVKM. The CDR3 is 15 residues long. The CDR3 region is CASTTSGGRSYEQYF. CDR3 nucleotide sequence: TGTGCCAGCACTACTAGCGGGGGGCGCTCCTACGAGCAGTACTTC.

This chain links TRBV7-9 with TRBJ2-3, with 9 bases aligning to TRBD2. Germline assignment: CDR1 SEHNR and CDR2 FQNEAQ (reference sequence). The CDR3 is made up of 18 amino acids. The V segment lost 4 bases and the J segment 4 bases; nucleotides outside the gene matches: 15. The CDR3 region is CASSYRASTSGLADTQYF. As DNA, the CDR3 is TGTGCCAGCAGCTATCGCGCCTCTACTAGCGGGCTTGCAGATACGCAGTATTTT.

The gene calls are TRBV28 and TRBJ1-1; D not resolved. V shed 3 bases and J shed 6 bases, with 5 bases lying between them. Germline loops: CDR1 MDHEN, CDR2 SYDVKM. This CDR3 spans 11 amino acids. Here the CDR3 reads CASSFRSEAFF. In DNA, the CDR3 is TGTGCCAGCAGTTTTAGGTCTGAAGCTTTCTTT. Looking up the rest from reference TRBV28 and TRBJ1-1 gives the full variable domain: DVKVTQSSRYLVKRTGEKVFLECVQDMDHENMFWYRQDPGLGLRLIYFSYDVKMKEKGDIPEGYSVSREKKERFSLILESASTNQTSMYLCASSFRSEAFFGQGTRLTVV.